This entry concerns a single TCR beta chain. It lacks a known antigen. The input lacks base qualities; no much larger clone sits a single base away. This record belongs to a study of T cell responses to AZD1222 COVID-19 vaccine (dated by TCRdb to 2020 to 2023). With regard to the full study: TCR sequencing was performed for roughly 250 trial participants, of whom roughly 200 were given two doses of AZD1222 and 26 were given two doses of MenACWY control vaccine. Enrollment into the trials was organized by age into subgroups of 18-55, 56-69 and 70-plus years, and those subgroups contained roughly 150, 30 and 60 TCR-sequenced participants, respectively.

The CDR3 regions of human TCRbeta chains were subjected to immunosequencing. Regarding the original processing steps: Repertoire TCRs were checked for matches against a reference library of SARS-CoV-2-specific TCRs that had been generated using the MIRA antigen-specificity platform. Breadth was defined as the fraction of unique TCRs that were SARS-CoV-2-associated, and depth was defined as the fraction of total T cells that were SARS-CoV-2-associated. Each spike-specific TCR was assigned to its reactive spike region and to a CD4 or CD8 class using the MIRA data. Log10-transformed breadth and depth values were compared by one-way ANOVA with Sidak's multiple comparisons tests. TCRdb provides this immuneACCESS table in a form limited to in-frame rearrangements. Some clones are lacking; in checked studies, under half of them reflect an unresolved V gene, and why the rest are absent is not known. V and J calls plus clone size are reproduced from that table; the DNA served to infer D and trimming. Present in this sample are approximately 120,000 clones, 80% to 95% of which were seen just once. The top ten clones comprise 4.4% of the sample.

The CDR1 and CDR2 encoded by the germline V gene are MDHEN and SYDVKM. The CDR3 goes from the cysteine to the phenylalanine over 15 residues. Only the CDR3 DNA is retained, 45 bases long and in frame from the first base. Trimming at the junction amounts to 5 bases on V and 1 base on J, and the germline ends lie 12 bases apart. General findings and caveats noted by the study authors: A significant rise in spike-specific TCR breadth and depth was observed after two AZD1222 doses relative to day 0 and relative to MenACWY recipients. Vaccine-associated CD4 TCRs spanned the whole spike protein, with dominant responses in regions 160-218 and 743-854. In the small 56-69-year group, the increase in depth fell short of significance, most likely because of low power. Reportedly, close to half of the unique spike-specific TCRs recognized epitopes lying outside the regions that are mutated in the B.1.351 and B.1.1.7 variants. Conclusions about previously exposed vaccinees are limited, since just five or six AZD1222 recipients were seropositive for SARS-CoV-2 at baseline. Participants were mostly white British and included more females than males, and it was suggested by the authors that clonal diversity may have been underestimated. Because no samples from the day 14 peak response were available, repertoires could be characterized only after the peak T cell response.

Read against the paper, the sample's time point label means: baseline before first vaccination. Interpreted using the paper, the treatment or condition label stands for: meningococcal conjugate vaccine given as trial control. The vaccinee samples were drawn from two UK trials, COV001 and COV002, one of which was a single-blind randomized controlled phase 2/3 trial testing AZD1222 (ChAdOx1 nCoV-19) in healthy adults. For TCRbeta chain sequencing, PBMC samples were collected from trial participants at day 0 and at day 28 after the second dose. The sequence is built from TRBV28 and TRBJ2-1, with the D gene too uncertain to name. Sequences were derived from peripheral blood, sampled on day 0 of MenACWY control vaccination. The clonotype was recovered from an adult in good health. The CDR3 protein: CASSILLGSYNEQFF. The sequence in DNA is TGTGCCAGCAGTATACTATTAGGGTCCTACAATGAGCAGTTCTTC.